This entry lists 25 T cell receptor beta chains sequenced from one sample in a study of cytomegalovirus exposure and HLA in healthy donors. The table came from immunoSEQ multiplex PCR; TCRdb's copy has only in-frame clones and leaves some out. The data hold about 150,000 clones, with around 84% observed a single time. The sequencing input was PBMCs. Source of these receptors: a human donor in good health.

The chain uses TRBV7-2 and TRBJ2-1; no clear D gene. The V end was cut by 1 base, the J end by 3 bases, with 13 bases between. From germline, CDR1 is SGHTA and CDR2 FQGNSA. This CDR3 has 16 amino acids. CDR3 sequence: CASSLGTGRSYNEQFF. The CDR3 DNA sequence: TGTGCCAGCAGCTTAGGAACGGGTAGGAGCTACAATGAGCAGTTCTTC.

This clone occurred once. The chain is built from TRBV7-3 and TRBJ2-3; 8 bases match TRBD2. CDR1 is SGHTA, CDR2 FQGTGA, per germline. J gave up 2 bases and V 3 bases, and 7 bases lay outside the gene matches. This CDR3 spans 16 amino acids. The CDR3 coding sequence is TGTGCCAGCAGCTTTGTAGCGGGACTAGTCACAGATACGCAGTATTTT. It is translated as CASSFVAGLVTDTQYF.

This clone is a singleton in its sample. The chain joins TRBV7-6 to TRBJ2-7; D remains unclear. The germline gives CDR1 SGHVS, CDR2 FNYEAQ. The length of the CDR3 is 13 residues. Trimming removed 3 bases at V and 6 bases at J, with 12 bases between. The CDR3 DNA reads TGTGCCAGCAGCTTCCGAGGCCGCATCGAGCAGTACTTC. Protein: CASSFRGRIEQYF.

This chain connects TRBV7-3 to TRBJ2-3; no definite D call. This CDR3 contains 16 residues. Germline values: CDR1 SGHTA, CDR2 FQGTGA. V lost 2 bases and J 1 base, leaving 13 bases between the germline ends. DNA for the CDR3: TGTGCCAGCAGCTTATGGCCCCGCAGCGGCACAGATACGCAGTATTTT. Its protein is CASSLWPRSGTDTQYF.

V gene TRBV5-5 combines with J gene TRBJ2-7; maybe TRBD1 (6 bases). The germline V gene encodes CDR1 SGHKS and CDR2 YYEKEE (reference sequence). The CDR3 runs 16 residues. V gave up 4 bases and J gave up 3 bases, with 20 bases separating them. DNA for the CDR3: TGTGCCAGCAGCCTTATAACAGAAAGGGGGTACTACGAGCAGTACTTC. Its protein is CASSLITERGYYEQYF.

The chain has TRBV29-1 and TRBJ2-7; 7 bases are a match to TRBD2. The CDR3 contains 11 residues. V trimming: 6 bases; J trimming: 13 bases; junction bases outside the gene matches: 12. Germline lookup yields CDR1 SQVTM and CDR2 ANQGSEA. Here the CDR3 reads CSVLSGRETYF. CDR3 DNA sequence: TGCAGCGTCCTCTCAGGGAGGGAGACCTACTTC.

This clone has only one observation. The chain combines TRBV5-6 with TRBJ2-5; possibly TRBD1 for D (7 bases). TRBJ2-7 explains the end of the DNA better; the J call may be wrong. This CDR3 contains 15 residues. Germline CDR1 SGHDT, CDR2 YYEEEE. The CDR3 DNA reads TGTGCCAGCAGCTTCGCGGGACAGTTTTCCTACGAGCAGTACTTC. It translates to CASSFAGQFSYEQYF.

This clone was picked up one time. This sequence joins TRBV5-1 and TRBJ2-1, with D tentatively TRBD2 (5 bases). This CDR3 is built from 19 residues. V lost 4 bases, J lost 8 bases, and 31 bases lay in between. The germline V gene encodes CDR1 SGHRS and CDR2 YFSETQ. The CDR3: CASSPIEGRGVGLGHEQFF. The CDR3 coding sequence is TGCGCCAGCAGCCCCATCGAGGGTCGGGGAGTTGGGCTAGGCCATGAGCAGTTCTTC. Together with reference TRBV5-1 and TRBJ2-1, the CDR3 gives the full variable domain: KAGVTQTPRYLIKTRGQQVTLSCSPISGHRSVSWYQQTPGQGLQFLFEYFSETQRNKGNFPGRFSGRQFSNSRSEMNVSTLELGDSALYLCASSPIEGRGVGLGHEQFFGPGTRLTVL.

The chain recombines TRBV2 with TRBJ1-1; D uncertain. Germline CDR1 and CDR2: SNHLY and FYNNEI. The CDR3 length is 15 residues. Trimming cost V 4 bases and J 0 bases, with 12 bases left between them. CDR3: CASSVTVDMNTEAFF. The CDR3 DNA is TGTGCCAGCAGTGTAACGGTAGACATGAACACTGAAGCTTTCTTT. Supplemented by reference TRBV2 and TRBJ1-1, the full variable domain reads EPEVTQTPSHQVTQMGQEVILRCVPISNHLYFYWYRQILGQKVEFLVSFYNNEISEKSEIFDDQFSVERPDGSNFTLKIRSTKLEDSAMYFCASSVTVDMNTEAFFGQGTRLTVV.

The J gene is TRBJ2-7, the V gene TRBV29-1; TRBD1 aligns across 10 bases. The CDR3 spans 13 residues. Per the germline V gene, CDR1 is SQVTM and CDR2 is ANQGSEA. V was pared by 6 bases and J by 4 bases, with 6 bases of the junction left unmatched. The CDR3 DNA reads as TGCAGCGTAAGACAGGGGGCGTCTTACGAGCAGTACTTC. It yields the protein CSVRQGASYEQYF.

This chain uses TRBV7-9 with TRBJ2-2, with 7 bases identical to TRBD1. CDR1 and CDR2 (germline): SEHNR, FQNEAQ (reference sequence). Trimming at V came to 3 bases and at J to 7 bases, leaving 5 bases not matched to a gene. The CDR3 has 14 residues. The CDR3 nucleotides read TGTGCCAGCAGCTTGACACAGGGGTTCGGGGAGCTGTTTTTT. The encoded protein is CASSLTQGFGELFF.

This clone has only a few counts. The chain carries TRBV5-4 and TRBJ1-1; perhaps TRBD1 as D (5 bases). CDR3 size: 14 residues. Germline lookup yields CDR1 SGHNT and CDR2 YYREEE (reference sequence). Trimming shortened V by 4 bases and J by 6 bases, and 16 bases separated the two germline ends. CDR3 loop: CASSMAVGGSEAFF. The CDR3 nucleotides are TGTGCCAGCAGCATGGCTGTCGGGGGATCTGAAGCTTTCTTT.

The rearrangement joins TRBV19 to TRBJ2-1; 9 nucleotides match TRBD2. CDR1 and CDR2 (germline): LNHDA, SQIVND (reference sequence). V lost 6 bases to trimming and J lost 8 bases; unmatched junction nucleotides: 8. The length of the CDR3 is 14 residues. CDR3 in amino acids: CASSLPSGEDEQFF. The CDR3 region has the DNA TGTGCCAGTAGCCTCCCTAGCGGGGAGGATGAGCAGTTCTTC.

V gene TRBV5-1 combines with J gene TRBJ2-1; the match to TRBD2 covers 7 bases. The CDR3 covers 14 residues. V shed 0 bases, J shed 8 bases, and the junction held 5 bases outside the gene matches. Germline-derived CDR1 and CDR2 are SGHRS and YFSETQ. CDR3 nucleotide sequence: TGCGCCAGCAGCTTGGCGGCGGGGGTCGATGAGCAGTTCTTC. This codes for CASSLAAGVDEQFF.

V is TRBV4-1 and J is TRBJ1-4; a weak D match, TRBD1 (5 bases). V lost 4 bases and J 5 bases, leaving 14 bases between the germline ends. Germline-derived CDR1 and CDR2 are MGHRA and YSYEKL. This CDR3 has 15 residues. The CDR3 spells CASSPTGGTNEKLFF. As DNA, the CDR3 is TGCGCCAGCAGCCCAACGGGGGGGACCAATGAAAAACTGTTTTTT.

The chain is built from TRBV30 and TRBJ1-5; 9 bases agree with TRBD1. The V and J ends lost 7 bases and 7 bases, in that order; junction bases with no gene match: 14. CDR1 and CDR2 (germline): GTSNPN, SVGIG (reference sequence). This CDR3 contains 15 residues. This chain's CDR3 is CAFQIKTGGQQPQHF. DNA for the CDR3: TGTGCCTTCCAGATCAAGACAGGGGGGCAGCAGCCCCAGCATTTT.

This clone was detected once. This chain joins TRBV14 and TRBJ2-2; unclear D gene. This CDR3 is 17 amino acids long. Germline V gives CDR1 SGHDN, CDR2 FVKESK. Trimming took off 0 bases at V and 2 bases at J, with 13 bases between the two ends. The CDR3 loop is CASSQDMERPNTGELFF. The CDR3 region has the DNA TGTGCCAGCAGCCAAGATATGGAGCGACCCAACACCGGGGAGCTGTTTTTT.

The chain recombines TRBV27 with TRBJ2-5; 9 bases are a match to TRBD1. The germline V gene encodes CDR1 MNHEY and CDR2 SMNVEV (reference sequence). V lost 5 bases and J lost 4; bases outside the gene matches: 8. The CDR3 consists of 15 residues. The CDR3 spells CASSTWGQGLETQYF. The DNA of the CDR3 is TGTGCCAGCAGTACATGGGGACAGGGTTTAGAGACCCAGTACTTC.

The gene calls are TRBV18 and TRBJ2-7; 7 positions match TRBD1. Unmatched junction bases numbered 2, after V lost 0 bases and J lost 0 bases. CDR1 and CDR2 from the germline V gene are KGHSH and LQKENI. This CDR3 comprises 15 residues. The CDR3 region has the DNA TGTGCCAGCTCACCACCAGGGGGCAGCTCCTACGAGCAGTACTTC. Protein: CASSPPGGSSYEQYF.

In this sample, this clone turned up a few times. This chain connects TRBV7-9 to TRBJ2-7, with D uncertain. V was trimmed by 1 base and J by 1 base, leaving 5 bases between them. Germline V gives CDR1 SEHNR, CDR2 FQNEAQ (reference sequence). This CDR3 is 13 amino acids long. CDR3 sequence: CASSLDRSYEQYF. In nucleotides, the CDR3 is TGTGCCAGCAGCTTAGACAGATCCTACGAGCAGTACTTC. The variable domain in full, completed from reference TRBV7-9 and TRBJ2-7, reads DTGVSQNPRHKITKRGQNVTFRCDPISEHNRLYWYRQTLGQGPEFLTYFQNEAQLEKSRLLSDRFSAERPKGSFSTLEIQRTEQGDSAMYLCASSLDRSYEQYFGPGTRLTVT.

This chain links TRBV28 with TRBJ2-3, with TRBD2 as a possible D gene (6 bases). Between the trimmed V and J ends, which lost 3 bases and 10 bases, there was a span of 23 bases. This CDR3 has 16 amino acids. Germline V gives CDR1 MDHEN, CDR2 SYDVKM. The CDR3 protein is CASSFVPLAQRGAQYF. The CDR3 nucleotides read TGTGCCAGCAGTTTTGTTCCCCTAGCGCAGAGAGGGGCGCAGTATTTT.

The V gene is TRBV29-1, the J gene TRBJ2-5, with 14 bases matching TRBD2. Germline V CDR1 and CDR2: SQVTM, ANQGSEA. The length of the CDR3 is 16 residues. The ends lost 6 bases at V and 2 bases at J; junction bases unmatched: 8. The CDR3 sequence: CSVLTSGGAAQETQYF. As DNA, the CDR3 is TGCAGCGTCCTGACTAGCGGGGGGGCGGCTCAAGAGACCCAGTACTTC. The full variable domain, in which reference TRBV29-1 and TRBJ2-5 provide the parts outside the CDR3, is SAVISQKPSRDICQRGTSLTIQCQVDSQVTMMFWYRQQPGQSLTLIATANQGSEATYESGFVIDKFPISRPNLTFSTLTVSNMSPEDSSIYLCSVLTSGGAAQETQYFGPGTRLLVL.

This chain links TRBV25-1 with TRBJ2-7, with D tentatively TRBD2 (5 bases). The CDR3 runs to 14 residues. Germline V gene sequence: CDR1 MGHDK, CDR2 SYGVNS. V shed 7 bases and J shed 0 bases, with 13 bases lying between them. Written as DNA, the CDR3 is TGTGCCAGCACGGGGTCACCCAGCTCCTACGAGCAGTACTTC. Translated, it gives CASTGSPSSYEQYF.

The rearrangement links TRBV5-6 to TRBJ2-2, with D possibly TRBD1 on 6 matching bases. Trimming cost V 0 bases and J 3 bases, with 15 bases left between them. Germline-derived CDR1 and CDR2 are SGHDT and YYEEEE. CDR3 size: 17 residues. CDR3 amino acids: CASSLEVRGFDTGELFF. The DNA of the CDR3 is TGTGCCAGCAGCTTGGAAGTAAGGGGGTTCGACACCGGGGAGCTGTTTTTT. The full variable domain, its missing parts supplied by reference TRBV5-6 and TRBJ2-2, is DAGVTQSPTHLIKTRGQQVTLRCSPKSGHDTVSWYQQALGQGPQFIFQYYEEEERQRGNFPDRFSGHQFPNYSSELNVNALLLGDSALYLCASSLEVRGFDTGELFFGEGSRLTVL.

CDR3: CASSEDLEKLFF. For the CDR3, the DNA is TGTGCCAGCAGTGAAGACTTGGAAAAACTGTTTTTT. The gene calls are TRBV6-1 and TRBJ1-4; unclear D gene. V dropped 1 base and J dropped 8 bases, with 5 bases sitting between them. Germline CDR1 is MNHNS and CDR2 is SASEGT. The CDR3 is 12 amino acids.